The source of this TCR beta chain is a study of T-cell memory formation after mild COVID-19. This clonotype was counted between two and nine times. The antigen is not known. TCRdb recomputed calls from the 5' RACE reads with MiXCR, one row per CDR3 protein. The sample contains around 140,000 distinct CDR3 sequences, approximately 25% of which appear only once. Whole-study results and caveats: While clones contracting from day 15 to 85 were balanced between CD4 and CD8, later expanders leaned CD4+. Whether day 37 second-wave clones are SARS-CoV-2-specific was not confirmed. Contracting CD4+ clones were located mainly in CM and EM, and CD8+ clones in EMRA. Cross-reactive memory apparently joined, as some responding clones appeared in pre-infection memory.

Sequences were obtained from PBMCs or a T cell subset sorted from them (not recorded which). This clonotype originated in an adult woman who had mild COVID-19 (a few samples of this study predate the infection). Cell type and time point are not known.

The CDR3 sequence: CASSLYRTDTQYF. In DNA, the CDR3 is TGTGCCAGCAGCCTTTACCGGACAGATACGCAGTATTTT. J is TRBJ2-3 and V is TRBV27; the D is unclear. Germline V lookup: CDR1 MNHEY, CDR2 SMNVEV (reference sequence). The CDR3 is made up of 13 amino acids. V was cut by 6 bases and J by 3 bases, with 10 bases left in between.